This TCR beta chain was sequenced during a study of cytomegalovirus exposure and HLA in healthy donors. Study-level findings and limits: Reports indicated that the classifier achieved high specificity and sensitivity in diagnosing cytomegalovirus status. In vitro work confirmed that a few CMV-associated chains recognize CMV antigens. TCR beta chains numbering under 200 were designated cytomegalovirus-associated.

Details on this clone: The target antigen is unknown.

The repertoire was sequenced with immunoSEQ multiplex PCR; TCRdb's copy has only in-frame clones and lacks some. The repertoire includes 80,000 to 100,000 clones, around 85% of them detected once, and about 4% sits in the top ten. The source of this sequence is a woman aged 25 to 39 in good health and CMV-seronegative. Material for sequencing was PBMCs.

DNA of the CDR3: TGTGCCACCCACGCCGACATCAATCAGCCCCAGCATTTT. Translated: CATHADINQPQHF. The chain employs TRBV10-3 and TRBJ1-5; no definite D call. CDR1 is ENHRY, CDR2 SYGVKD, per germline. V lost 10 bases and J lost 3, with 13 bases in between. The CDR3 runs to 13 residues.